The 9 T cell receptor beta chains presented below share a single source sample, sequenced in a study of cytomegalovirus exposure and HLA in healthy donors (TCRdb year 2017). Libraries were constructed by the immunoSEQ multiplex PCR assay. For the multiplex PCR, a mixture combining 60 forward primers for TCR Vbeta segments and 13 reverse primers for TCR Jbeta segments was used. TCRdb took this table from immuneACCESS and kept in-frame rearrangements with V and J called. Such tables lack part of the clones; where checked against another copy, unresolved V genes explain under half of the gap, and the rest is unexplained. The table for this sample lists approximately 160,000 clones; about 63% of them were counted only once. About 2.9% of the sample is in the top ten clones. Sequencing was carried out using PBMCs. These receptors originate from a woman in her 40s in good health and CMV-seropositive.

The chain carries TRBV27 and TRBJ2-5; 12 nucleotides align to TRBD2. V was pared by 6 bases and J by 4 bases, with 9 bases of the junction left unmatched. CDR3 length: 16 residues. The germline V gene encodes CDR1 MNHEY and CDR2 SMNVEV (reference sequence). The CDR3, as DNA: TGTGCCAGCAGAGGGCTAGCGGGAGGGTTGGTAGAGACCCAGTACTTC. Amino acids: CASRGLAGGLVETQYF.

This clone was observed a few times. The rearrangement uses TRBV19 and TRBJ2-2, with TRBD1 matching 8 bases. Germline V lookup: CDR1 LNHDA, CDR2 SQIVND (reference sequence). The CDR3 runs to 16 residues. V dropped 7 bases and J dropped 5; count of bases not matched to a gene: 12. DNA for the CDR3: TGTGCCAGTATGGACAGGGCAGGGTGGTGGACCGGGGAGCTGTTTTTT. Encoded protein: CASMDRAGWWTGELFF.

The chain has TRBV5-6 and TRBJ1-2; D is ambiguous. Germline CDR1 reads SGHDT; CDR2 reads YYEEEE. The V and J ends lost 4 bases and 7 bases respectively, with 11 bases between them. The CDR3 has 12 amino acids. CDR3 region: CASSPRRTGYTF. The CDR3 DNA reads as TGTGCCAGCAGCCCTAGGAGGACTGGCTACACCTTC.

V usage is TRBV9 and J usage is TRBJ2-5; D is undetermined. V lost 2 bases and J lost 4, with 12 bases in between. CDR3 length: 14 amino acids. The germline gives CDR1 SGDLS, CDR2 YYNGEE. CDR3 amino acids: CASSVGSLGETQYF. The CDR3 DNA sequence: TGTGCCAGCAGCGTGGGTAGCTTAGGAGAGACCCAGTACTTC.

This clone was found a few times. The rearrangement joins TRBV4-1 to TRBJ2-3; no firm D call. CDR1 and CDR2 from the germline V gene are MGHRA and YSYEKL. The CDR3 extends over 13 amino acids. V was trimmed by 1 base and J by 11 bases, leaving 13 bases between them. Here the CDR3 DNA reads TGCGCCAGCAGCCAAGTAGGTCTACGCGGGCAGTATTTT. Translating it yields CASSQVGLRGQYF.

This clone was detected only once. The V and J genes are TRBV7-2 and TRBJ1-1, with a tentative D call TRBD1 (6 bases). This CDR3 is built from 16 residues. Germline lookup yields CDR1 SGHTA and CDR2 FQGNSA. The V gene lost 4 bases and the J gene lost 5 bases, with 20 bases spanning the gap. CDR3 in amino acids: CASSSTGHALGTEAFF. The DNA of the CDR3 is TGTGCCAGCAGCTCGACGGGACACGCCCTCGGGACTGAAGCTTTCTTT.

The chain is built from TRBV18 and TRBJ1-1; 7 nucleotides align to TRBD1. The germline CDR1 and CDR2 sequences are KGHSH and LQKENI. CDR3 length: 17 residues. Trimming cost V 6 bases and J 0 bases; bases outside gene matches: 13. The DNA of the CDR3 is TGTGCCAGCTCTAAAGAATCGTTTACAGGGGTGAACACTGAAGCTTTCTTT. Translated, it gives CASSKESFTGVNTEAFF.

This rearrangement joins TRBV9 to TRBJ1-1; the match to TRBD1 covers 7 bases. The CDR3 contains 12 residues. CDR1 and CDR2 from the germline V gene are SGDLS and YYNGEE. Trimming at V came to 0 bases and at J to 7 bases, leaving 0 bases not matched to a gene. DNA for the CDR3: TGTGCCAGCAGCGTAGGGGACAGTGAAGCTTTCTTT. Its translation: CASSVGDSEAFF.

This clone was picked up one time. This sequence joins TRBV19 and TRBJ1-2, with a possible D match to TRBD1 (5 bases). The V and J ends lost 6 bases and 2 bases respectively, with 7 bases between them. This CDR3 comprises 12 residues. CDR1 is LNHDA, CDR2 SQIVND, per germline (reference sequence). CDR3 protein: CASRTVNYGYTF. The CDR3 DNA is TGTGCCAGTAGGACAGTGAACTATGGCTACACCTTC.